This TCR beta chain was retrieved from a study of cytomegalovirus exposure and HLA in healthy donors. Study context: The roughly 110 validation repertoires used the same platform as the roughly 700 first-cohort repertoires (as reported by a later analysis). Study results and limitations: Reports described diagnosis of cytomegalovirus status by the classifier as highly specific and sensitive. Generally TCR sequences proved uncommon, though certain public TCRs appeared in numerous donors.

The assay was immunoSEQ multiplex PCR, and TCRdb's table has in-frame clones only and misses some. The sample yields roughly 300,000 clones, around nine tenths seen once. To note about this clone: No antigen is known for it.

Germline CDR1 reads SGHTA; CDR2 reads FQGTGA. The ends were cut back, 4 bases at V and 7 bases at J, with 19 bases in the middle. The CDR3 is made up of 15 amino acids. The sample was PBMCs. The chain has TRBV7-3 and TRBJ1-2; no clear D gene. This receptor was obtained from a woman aged 18-29 years in good health and CMV-seronegative. This chain's CDR3 is CASSSFSPGGGGYTF. In nucleotides, the CDR3 is TGTGCCAGCAGCTCGTTTAGTCCGGGCGGAGGTGGCTACACCTTC.